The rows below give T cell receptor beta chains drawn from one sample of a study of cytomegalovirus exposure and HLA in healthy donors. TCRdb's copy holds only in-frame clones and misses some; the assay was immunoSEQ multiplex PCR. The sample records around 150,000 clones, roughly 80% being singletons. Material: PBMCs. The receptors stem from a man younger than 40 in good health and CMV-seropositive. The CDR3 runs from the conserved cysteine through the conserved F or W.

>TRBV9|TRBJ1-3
CASSVERGPPGNTIYF
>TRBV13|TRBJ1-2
CASSLFGRGNYGYTF
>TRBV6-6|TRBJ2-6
CASRGTVGANVLTF
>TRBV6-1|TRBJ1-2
CGTHRGGAGYTF
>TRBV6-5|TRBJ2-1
CASSYARDNEQFF
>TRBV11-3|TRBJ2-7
CASSLPGQGHEQYF
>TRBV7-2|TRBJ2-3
CASSLGWGMDTQYF
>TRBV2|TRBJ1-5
CASSAAQFYSNQPQHF
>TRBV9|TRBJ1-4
CASSTQGNINEKLFF
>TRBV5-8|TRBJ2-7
CASVVQGGEAYEQYF
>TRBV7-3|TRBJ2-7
CASSLNPPAAMSSYEQYF
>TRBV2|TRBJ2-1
CASSRRGTSSYNEQFF
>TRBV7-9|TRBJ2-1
CASSSSGGDNEQFF
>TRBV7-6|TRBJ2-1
CASSFAAGGYNEQFF
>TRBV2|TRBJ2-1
CASRGSGGSSYNEQFF